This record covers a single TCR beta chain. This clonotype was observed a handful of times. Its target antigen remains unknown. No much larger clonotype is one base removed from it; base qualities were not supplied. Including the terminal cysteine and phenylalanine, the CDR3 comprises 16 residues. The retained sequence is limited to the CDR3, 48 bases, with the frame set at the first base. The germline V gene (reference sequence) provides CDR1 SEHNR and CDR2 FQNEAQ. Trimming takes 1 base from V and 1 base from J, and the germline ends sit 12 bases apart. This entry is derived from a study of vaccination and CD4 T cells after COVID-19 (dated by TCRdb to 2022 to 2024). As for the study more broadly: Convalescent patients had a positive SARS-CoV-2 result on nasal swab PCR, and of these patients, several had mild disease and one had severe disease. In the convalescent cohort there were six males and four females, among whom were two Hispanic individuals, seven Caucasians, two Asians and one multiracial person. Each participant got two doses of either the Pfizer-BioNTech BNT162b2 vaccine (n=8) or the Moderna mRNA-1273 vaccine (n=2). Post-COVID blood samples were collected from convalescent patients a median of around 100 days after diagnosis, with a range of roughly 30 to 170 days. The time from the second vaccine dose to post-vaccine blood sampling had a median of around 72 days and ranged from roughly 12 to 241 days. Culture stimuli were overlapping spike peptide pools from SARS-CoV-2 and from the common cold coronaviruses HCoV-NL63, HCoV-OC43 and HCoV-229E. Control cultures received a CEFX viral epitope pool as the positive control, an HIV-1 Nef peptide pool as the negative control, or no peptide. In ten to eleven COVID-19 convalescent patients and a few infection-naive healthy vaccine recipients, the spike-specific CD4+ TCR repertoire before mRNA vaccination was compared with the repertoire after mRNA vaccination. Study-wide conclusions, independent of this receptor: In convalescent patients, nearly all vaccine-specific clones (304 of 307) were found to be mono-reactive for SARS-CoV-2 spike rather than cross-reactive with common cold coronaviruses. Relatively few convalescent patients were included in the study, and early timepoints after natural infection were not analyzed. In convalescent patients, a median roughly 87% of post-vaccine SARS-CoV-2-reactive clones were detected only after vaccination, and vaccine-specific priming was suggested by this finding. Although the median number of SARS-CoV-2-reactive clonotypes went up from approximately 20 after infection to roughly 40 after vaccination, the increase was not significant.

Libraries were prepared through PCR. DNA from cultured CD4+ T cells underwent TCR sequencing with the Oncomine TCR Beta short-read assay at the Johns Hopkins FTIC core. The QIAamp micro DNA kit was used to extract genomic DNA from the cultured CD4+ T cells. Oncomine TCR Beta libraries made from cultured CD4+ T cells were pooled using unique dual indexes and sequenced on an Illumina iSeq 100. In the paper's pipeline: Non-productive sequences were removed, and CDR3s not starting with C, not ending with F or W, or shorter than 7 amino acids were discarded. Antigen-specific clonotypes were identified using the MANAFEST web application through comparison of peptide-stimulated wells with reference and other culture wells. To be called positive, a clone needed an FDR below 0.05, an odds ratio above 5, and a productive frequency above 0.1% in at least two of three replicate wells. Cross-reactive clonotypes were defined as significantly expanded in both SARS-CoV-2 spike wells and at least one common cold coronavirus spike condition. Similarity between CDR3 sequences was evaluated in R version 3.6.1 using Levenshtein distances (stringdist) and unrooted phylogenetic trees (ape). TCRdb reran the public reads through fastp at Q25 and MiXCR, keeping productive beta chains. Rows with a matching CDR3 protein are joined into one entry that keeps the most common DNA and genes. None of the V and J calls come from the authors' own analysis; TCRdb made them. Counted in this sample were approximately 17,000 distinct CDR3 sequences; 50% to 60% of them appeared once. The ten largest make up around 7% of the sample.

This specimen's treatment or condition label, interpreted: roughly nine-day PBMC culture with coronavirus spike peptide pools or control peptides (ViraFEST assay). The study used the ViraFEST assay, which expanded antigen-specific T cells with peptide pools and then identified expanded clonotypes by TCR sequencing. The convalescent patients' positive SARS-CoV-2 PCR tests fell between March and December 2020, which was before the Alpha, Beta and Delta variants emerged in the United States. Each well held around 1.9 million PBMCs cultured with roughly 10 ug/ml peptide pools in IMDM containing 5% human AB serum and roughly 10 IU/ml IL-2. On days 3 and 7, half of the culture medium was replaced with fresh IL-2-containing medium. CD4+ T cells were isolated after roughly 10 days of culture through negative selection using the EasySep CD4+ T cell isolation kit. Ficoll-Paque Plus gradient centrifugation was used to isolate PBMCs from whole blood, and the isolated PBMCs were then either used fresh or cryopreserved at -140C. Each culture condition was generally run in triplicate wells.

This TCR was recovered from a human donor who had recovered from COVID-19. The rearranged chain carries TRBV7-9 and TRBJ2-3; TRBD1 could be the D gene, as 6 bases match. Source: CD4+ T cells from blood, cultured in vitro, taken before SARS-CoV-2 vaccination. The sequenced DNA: TGTGCCAGCAGCTTAGGTTCAGGGGTGGGCACAGATACGCAGTATTTT. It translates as CASSLGSGVGTDTQYF.